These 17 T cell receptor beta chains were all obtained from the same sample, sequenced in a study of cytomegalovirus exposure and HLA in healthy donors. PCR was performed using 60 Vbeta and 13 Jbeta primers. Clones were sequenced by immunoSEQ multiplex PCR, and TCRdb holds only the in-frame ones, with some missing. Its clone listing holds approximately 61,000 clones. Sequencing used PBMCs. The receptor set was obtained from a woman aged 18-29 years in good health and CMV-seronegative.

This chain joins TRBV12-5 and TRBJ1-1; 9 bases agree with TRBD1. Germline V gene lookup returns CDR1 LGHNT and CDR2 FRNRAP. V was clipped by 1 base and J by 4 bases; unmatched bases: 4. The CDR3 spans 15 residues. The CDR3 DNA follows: TGTGCTAGTGGTTTGGGACAGGGGGGAGTCACTGAAGCTTTCTTT. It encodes CASGLGQGGVTEAFF.

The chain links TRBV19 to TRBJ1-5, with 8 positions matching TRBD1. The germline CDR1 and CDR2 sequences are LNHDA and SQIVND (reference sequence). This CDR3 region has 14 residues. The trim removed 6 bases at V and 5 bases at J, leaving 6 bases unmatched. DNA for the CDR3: TGTGCCAGTAGGCCAGGGGGCGGTGATCAGCCCCAGCATTTT. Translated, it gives CASRPGGGDQPQHF.

The CDR3, as DNA: TGCGCCAGCAGCCCGACATCCGGGACAGGGAATGGAAACACCATATATTTT. This gives the protein CASSPTSGTGNGNTIYF. The rearrangement uses TRBV5-1 and TRBJ1-3; 9 bases agree with TRBD1. Germline V gene lookup returns CDR1 SGHRS and CDR2 YFSETQ. The CDR3 is 17 residues long. With V trimmed by 4 bases and J by 3 bases, 11 bases remained unmatched. The variable domain in full, with the rest retrieved from reference TRBV5-1 and TRBJ1-3, is KAGVTQTPRYLIKTRGQQVTLSCSPISGHRSVSWYQQTPGQGLQFLFEYFSETQRNKGNFPGRFSGRQFSNSRSEMNVSTLELGDSALYLCASSPTSGTGNGNTIYFGEGSWLTVV.

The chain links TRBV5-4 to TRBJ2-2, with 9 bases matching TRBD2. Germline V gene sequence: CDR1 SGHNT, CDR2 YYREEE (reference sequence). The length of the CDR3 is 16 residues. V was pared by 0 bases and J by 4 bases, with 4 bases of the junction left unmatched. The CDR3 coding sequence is TGTGCCAGCAGCTTGGTCGCGGGAGGGTCCACCGGGGAGCTGTTTTTT. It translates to CASSLVAGGSTGELFF.

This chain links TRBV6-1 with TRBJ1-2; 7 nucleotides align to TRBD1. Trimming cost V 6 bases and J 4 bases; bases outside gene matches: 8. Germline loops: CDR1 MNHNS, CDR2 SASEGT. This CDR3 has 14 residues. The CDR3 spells CASRIEGAIYGYTF. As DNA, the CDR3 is TGTGCCAGCAGAATCGAGGGGGCAATCTATGGCTACACCTTC.

The CDR3 region has the DNA TGTGCCGGGGAATACAGGGCTGGCTATGGCTACACCTTC. Translation: CAGEYRAGYGYTF. The V and J genes are TRBV30 and TRBJ1-2, with a weak D call TRBD1 (6 bases). In germline, CDR1 is GTSNPN, CDR2 SVGIG (reference sequence). The CDR3 covers 13 residues. Deletions cut 8 bases from V and 4 bases from J, with 17 bases between.

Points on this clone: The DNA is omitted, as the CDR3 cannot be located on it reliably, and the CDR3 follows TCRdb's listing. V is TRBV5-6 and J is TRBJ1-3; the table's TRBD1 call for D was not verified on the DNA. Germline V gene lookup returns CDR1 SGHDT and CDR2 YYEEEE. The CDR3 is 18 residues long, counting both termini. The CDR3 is CASSFGPGTGTAGNTIYF.

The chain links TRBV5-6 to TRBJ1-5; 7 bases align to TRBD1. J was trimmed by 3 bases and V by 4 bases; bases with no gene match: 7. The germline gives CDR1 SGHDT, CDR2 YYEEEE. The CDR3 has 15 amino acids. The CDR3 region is CASSPADRPNQPQHF. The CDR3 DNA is TGTGCCAGCAGCCCTGCGGACAGGCCCAATCAGCCCCAGCATTTT.

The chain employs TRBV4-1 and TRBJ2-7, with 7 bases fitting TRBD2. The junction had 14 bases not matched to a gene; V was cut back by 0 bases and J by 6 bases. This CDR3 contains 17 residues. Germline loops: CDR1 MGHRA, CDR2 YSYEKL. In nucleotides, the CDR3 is TGCGCCAGCAGCCAAGACGGGAGGTGGACGGCATTTTCCGAGCAGTACTTC. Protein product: CASSQDGRWTAFSEQYF.

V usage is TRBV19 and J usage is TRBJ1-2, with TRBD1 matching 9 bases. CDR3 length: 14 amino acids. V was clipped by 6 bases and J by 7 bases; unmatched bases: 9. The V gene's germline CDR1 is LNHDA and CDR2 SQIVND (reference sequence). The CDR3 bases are TGTGCCAGTAGCCTACAGGGGGCCACCCGTGGCTACACCTTC. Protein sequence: CASSLQGATRGYTF. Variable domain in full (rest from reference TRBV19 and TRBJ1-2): DGGITQSPKYLFRKEGQNVTLSCEQNLNHDAMYWYRQDPGQGLRLIYYSQIVNDFQKGDIAEGYSVSREKKESFPLTVTSAQKNPTAFYLCASSLQGATRGYTFGSGTRLTVV.

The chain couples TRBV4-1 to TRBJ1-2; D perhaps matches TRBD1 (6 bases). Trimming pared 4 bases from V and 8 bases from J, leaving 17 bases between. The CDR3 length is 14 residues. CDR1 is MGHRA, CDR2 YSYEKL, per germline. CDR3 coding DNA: TGCGCCAGCAGCCTAACGATTCAGGGGTACGGCTACACCTTC. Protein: CASSLTIQGYGYTF.

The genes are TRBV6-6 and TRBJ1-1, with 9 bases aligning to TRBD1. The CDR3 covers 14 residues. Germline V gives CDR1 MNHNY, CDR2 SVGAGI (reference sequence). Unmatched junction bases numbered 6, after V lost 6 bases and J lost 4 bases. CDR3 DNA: TGTGCCAGCAGACGACAGGGGGGAACCACTGAAGCTTTCTTT. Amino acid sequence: CASRRQGGTTEAFF.

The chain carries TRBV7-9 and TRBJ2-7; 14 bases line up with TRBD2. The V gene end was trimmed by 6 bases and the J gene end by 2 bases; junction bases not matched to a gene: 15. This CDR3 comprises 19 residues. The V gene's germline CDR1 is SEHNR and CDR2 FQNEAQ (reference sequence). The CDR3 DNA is TGTGCCAGCAGTGTCCGGGCGGGACTAGCGGGGGTCTTCCCCTACGAGCAGTACTTC. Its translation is CASSVRAGLAGVFPYEQYF.

The DNA of the CDR3 is TGCGCCAGCAGCTTGGCCCGCGGGCTGGCAGATACGCAGTATTTT. Translation gives CASSLARGLADTQYF. The genes are TRBV5-1 and TRBJ2-3; TRBD2 is a possible D gene (5 bases). This CDR3 is built from 15 residues. Deletions cut 0 bases from V and 4 bases from J, with 12 bases between. Germline assignment: CDR1 SGHRS and CDR2 YFSETQ. Using reference TRBV5-1 and TRBJ2-3 for the parts outside the CDR3, the full variable domain is KAGVTQTPRYLIKTRGQQVTLSCSPISGHRSVSWYQQTPGQGLQFLFEYFSETQRNKGNFPGRFSGRQFSNSRSEMNVSTLELGDSALYLCASSLARGLADTQYFGPGTRLTVL.

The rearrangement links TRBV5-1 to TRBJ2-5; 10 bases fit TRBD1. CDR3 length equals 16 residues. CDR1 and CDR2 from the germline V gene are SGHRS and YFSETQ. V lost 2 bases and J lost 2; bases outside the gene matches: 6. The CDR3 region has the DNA TGCGCCAGCAGCTTAAGACAGGGGGCCAGGCAAGAGACCCAGTACTTC. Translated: CASSLRQGARQETQYF.

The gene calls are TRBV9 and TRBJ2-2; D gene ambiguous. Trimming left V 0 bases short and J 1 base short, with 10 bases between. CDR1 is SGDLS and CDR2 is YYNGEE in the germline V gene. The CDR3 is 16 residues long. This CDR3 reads CASSVELTVNTGELFF. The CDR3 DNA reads TGTGCCAGCAGCGTAGAATTAACGGTGAACACCGGGGAGCTGTTTTTT.

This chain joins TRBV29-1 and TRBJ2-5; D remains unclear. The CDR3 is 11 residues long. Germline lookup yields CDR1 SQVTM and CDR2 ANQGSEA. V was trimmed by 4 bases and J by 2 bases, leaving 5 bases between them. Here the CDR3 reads CSVGLQETQYF. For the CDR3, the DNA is TGCAGCGTTGGGCTTCAAGAGACCCAGTACTTC.